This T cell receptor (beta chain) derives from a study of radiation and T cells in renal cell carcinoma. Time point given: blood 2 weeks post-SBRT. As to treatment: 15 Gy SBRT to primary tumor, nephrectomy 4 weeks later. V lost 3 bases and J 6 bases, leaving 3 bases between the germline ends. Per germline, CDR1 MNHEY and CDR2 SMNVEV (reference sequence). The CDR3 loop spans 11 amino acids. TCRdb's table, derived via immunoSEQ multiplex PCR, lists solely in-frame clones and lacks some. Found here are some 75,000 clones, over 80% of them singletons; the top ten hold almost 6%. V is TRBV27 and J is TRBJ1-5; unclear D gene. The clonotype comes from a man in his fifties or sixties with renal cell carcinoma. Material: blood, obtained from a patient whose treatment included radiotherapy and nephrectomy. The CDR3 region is CASSLSQPQHF. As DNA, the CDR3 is TGTGCCAGCAGTTTGAGTCAGCCCCAGCATTTT.